What follows is one TCR beta chain and its context. As to time point: pre-treatment sample, taken before nivolumab and TIL therapy. The libraries were made with immunoSEQ v3. The protocol was immunoSEQ multiplex PCR, while the TCRdb copy is restricted to in-frame clones and leaves out a portion. This table has tens of thousands of clones, 69% appearing once. The CDR3 extends over 15 amino acids. Trimming left V 1 base short and J 6 bases short, with 13 bases between. Germline CDR1 SGHAT, CDR2 FQNNGV. These data belong to a study of TIL therapy for anti-PD-1-resistant metastatic lung cancer. The V call is TRBV11-2, the J call TRBJ2-1, with a possible D match to TRBD1 (5 bases). The source material was blood, sampled at baseline. The origin of this receptor is a person between 25 and 79 years old with non-small cell lung cancer. The CDR3 is CASSLGGWAANEQFF. The DNA for the CDR3 is TGTGCCAGCAGCTTAGGGGGCTGGGCAGCCAATGAGCAGTTCTTC.